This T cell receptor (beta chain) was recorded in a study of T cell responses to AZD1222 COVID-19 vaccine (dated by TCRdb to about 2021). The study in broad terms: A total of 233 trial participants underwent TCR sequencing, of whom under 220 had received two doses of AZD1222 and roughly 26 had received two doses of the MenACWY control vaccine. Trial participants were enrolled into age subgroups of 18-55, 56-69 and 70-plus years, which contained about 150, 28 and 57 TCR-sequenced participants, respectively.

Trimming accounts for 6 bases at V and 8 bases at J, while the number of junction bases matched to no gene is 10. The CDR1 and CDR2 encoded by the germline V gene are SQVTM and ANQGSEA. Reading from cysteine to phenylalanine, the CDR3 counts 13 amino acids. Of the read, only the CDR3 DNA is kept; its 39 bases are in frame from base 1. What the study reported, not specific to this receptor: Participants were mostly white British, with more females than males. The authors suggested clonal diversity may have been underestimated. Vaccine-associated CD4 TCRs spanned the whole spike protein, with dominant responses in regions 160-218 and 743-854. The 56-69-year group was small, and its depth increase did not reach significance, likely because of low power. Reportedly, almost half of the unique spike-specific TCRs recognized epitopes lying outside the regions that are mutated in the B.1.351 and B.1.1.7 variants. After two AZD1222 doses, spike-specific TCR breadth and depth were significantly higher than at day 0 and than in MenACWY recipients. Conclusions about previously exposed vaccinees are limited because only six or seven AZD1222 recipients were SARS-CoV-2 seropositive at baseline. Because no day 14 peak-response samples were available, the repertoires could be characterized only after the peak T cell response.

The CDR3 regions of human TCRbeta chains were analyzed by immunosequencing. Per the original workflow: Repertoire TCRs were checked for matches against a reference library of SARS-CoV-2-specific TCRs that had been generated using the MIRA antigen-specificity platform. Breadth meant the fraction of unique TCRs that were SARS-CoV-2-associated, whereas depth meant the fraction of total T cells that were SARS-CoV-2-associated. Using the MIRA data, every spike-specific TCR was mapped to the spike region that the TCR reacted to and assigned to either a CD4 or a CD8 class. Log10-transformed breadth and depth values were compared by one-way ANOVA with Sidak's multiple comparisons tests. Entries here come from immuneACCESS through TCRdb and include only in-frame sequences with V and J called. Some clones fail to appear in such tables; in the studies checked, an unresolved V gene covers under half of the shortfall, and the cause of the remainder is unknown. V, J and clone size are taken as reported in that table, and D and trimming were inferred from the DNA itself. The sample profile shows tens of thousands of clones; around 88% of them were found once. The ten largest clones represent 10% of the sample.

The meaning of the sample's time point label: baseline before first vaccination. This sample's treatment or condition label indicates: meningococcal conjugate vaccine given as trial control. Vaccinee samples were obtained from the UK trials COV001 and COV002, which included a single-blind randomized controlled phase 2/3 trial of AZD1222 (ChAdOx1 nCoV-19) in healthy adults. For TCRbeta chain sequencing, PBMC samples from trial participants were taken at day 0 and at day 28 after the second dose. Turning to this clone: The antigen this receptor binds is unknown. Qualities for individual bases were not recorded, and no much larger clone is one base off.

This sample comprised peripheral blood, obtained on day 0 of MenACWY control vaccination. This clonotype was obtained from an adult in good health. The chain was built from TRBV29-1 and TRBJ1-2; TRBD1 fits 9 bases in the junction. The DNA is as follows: TGCAGCGTGGGACAGGGCTCGGCAGGAGGCTACACCTTC. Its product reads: CSVGQGSAGGYTF.